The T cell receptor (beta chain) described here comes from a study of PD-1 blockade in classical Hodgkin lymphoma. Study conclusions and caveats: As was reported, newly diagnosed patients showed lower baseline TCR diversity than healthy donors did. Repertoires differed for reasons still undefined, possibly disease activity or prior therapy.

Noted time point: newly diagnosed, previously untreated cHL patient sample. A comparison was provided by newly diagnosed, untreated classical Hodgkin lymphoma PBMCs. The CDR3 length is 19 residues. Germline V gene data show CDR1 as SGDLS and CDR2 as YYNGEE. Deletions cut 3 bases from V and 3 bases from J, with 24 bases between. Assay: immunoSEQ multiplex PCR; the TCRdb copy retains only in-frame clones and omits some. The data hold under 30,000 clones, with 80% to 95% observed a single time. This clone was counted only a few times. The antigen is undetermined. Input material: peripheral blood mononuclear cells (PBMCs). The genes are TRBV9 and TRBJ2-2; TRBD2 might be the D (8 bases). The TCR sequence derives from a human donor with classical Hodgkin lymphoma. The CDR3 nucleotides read TGTGCCAGCAGCGCGGGCAGGGGGGCTAGCGGGTCCCACACCGGGGAGCTGTTTTTT. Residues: CASSAGRGASGSHTGELFF.